Given below is one T cell receptor (beta chain) in context. Antigen: not known. Other DNA sequences of this sample code for an identical CDR3. This entry comes from a study of shared clonotypes between healthy human individuals. The method was immunoSEQ multiplex PCR; TCRdb's version includes in-frame clones alone and lacks a portion of them. The top ten clones hold about 0.13% of a sample with 2,500,000 or so clones, over 85% of them seen once. Findings and limits, study-wide: Researchers sampled only blood; tissue repertoires likely differ.

This sequence originates from a man aged 18-30 years in good health. Sequencing input: naive CD4+ T cells sorted from blood. Subset meaning: CD45RA+ positively selected.

This chain's CDR3 is CSARVQETQYF. The DNA for the CDR3 is TGCAGTGCTAGAGTACAAGAGACCCAGTACTTC. The chain uses TRBV20-1 and TRBJ2-5, with D unclear. The V end lost 1 base, the J end lost 2 bases, and 2 bases lay between the germline ends. The CDR3 sequence is 11 residues long. CDR1 and CDR2 (germline): DFQATT, SNEGSKA (reference sequence).